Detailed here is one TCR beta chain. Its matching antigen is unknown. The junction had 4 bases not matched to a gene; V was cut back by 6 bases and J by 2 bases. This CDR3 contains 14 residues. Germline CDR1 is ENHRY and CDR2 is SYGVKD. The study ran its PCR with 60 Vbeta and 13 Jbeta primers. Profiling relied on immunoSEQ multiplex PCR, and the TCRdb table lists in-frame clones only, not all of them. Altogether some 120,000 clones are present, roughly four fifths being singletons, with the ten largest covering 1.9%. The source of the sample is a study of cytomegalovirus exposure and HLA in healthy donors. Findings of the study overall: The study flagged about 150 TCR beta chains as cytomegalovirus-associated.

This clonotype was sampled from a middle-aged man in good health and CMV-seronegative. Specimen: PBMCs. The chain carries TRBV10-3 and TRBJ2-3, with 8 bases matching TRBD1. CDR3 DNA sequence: TGTGCCATCAGGAGACAGGGGTCCACAGATACGCAGTATTTT. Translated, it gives CAIRRQGSTDTQYF.